Below are 19 T cell receptor beta chains sequenced from a single sample in a study of beta chain features in type 1 diabetes. Reverse transcribing all isolated RNA meant expressed TCRB transcripts were sequenced. Method: immunoSEQ multiplex PCR; TCRdb's copy keeps in-frame clones and lacks some. Among about 60,000 clones, about 60% were seen once, and the ten largest hold roughly 2%. The sequencing sample was made of Tregs from blood. The receptors shown here come from a woman younger than 35 in good health.

This clone came up a few times. J is TRBJ1-1 and V is TRBV19; D may be TRBD1 (5 bases). Germline V gives CDR1 LNHDA, CDR2 SQIVND (reference sequence). V lost 4 bases and J lost 1, with 10 bases in between. This CDR3 is 14 amino acids long. The CDR3 sequence is CASSRRQPNTEAFF. The CDR3 DNA is TGTGCCAGTAGTAGACGACAGCCGAACACTGAAGCTTTCTTT.

In its sample, this clone was seen a few times. J is TRBJ2-3 and V is TRBV27, with 8 bases identical to TRBD2. Germline trimming cut 3 bases from V and 2 bases from J; bases unmatched to any gene: 4. The CDR3 extends over 15 amino acids. Germline values: CDR1 MNHEY, CDR2 SMNVEV (reference sequence). This CDR3 is CASSFWRGDTDTQYF. The CDR3, as DNA: TGTGCCAGCAGTTTTTGGCGGGGGGACACAGATACGCAGTATTTT.

The V call is TRBV5-1, the J call TRBJ2-7, with 9 bases that match TRBD1. Germline V gene lookup returns CDR1 SGHRS and CDR2 YFSETQ. This CDR3 region has 15 residues. V lost 5 bases, J lost 4 bases, and 10 bases stayed unmatched. The CDR3 is CASRLRPGQGYEQYF. As DNA, the CDR3 is TGCGCCAGCAGACTTAGGCCGGGACAGGGTTACGAGCAGTACTTC.

A few counts support this clone. V is TRBV10-3 and J is TRBJ2-7; 11 bases are shared with TRBD2. V shed 3 bases and J 5 bases; nucleotides not matched to a gene: 6. Germline lookup yields CDR1 ENHRY and CDR2 SYGVKD. CDR3 length: 15 amino acids. The CDR3, as DNA: TGTGCCATCAGTGACCTAGCGGGGGGCGTCCACGAGCAGTACTTC. This translates into CAISDLAGGVHEQYF.

The chain is built from TRBV29-1 and TRBJ1-1; D unclear. Per germline, CDR1 SQVTM and CDR2 ANQGSEA. V lost 3 bases and J 11 bases, leaving 16 bases between the germline ends. The length of the CDR3 is 12 residues. DNA of the CDR3: TGCAGCGTTGACAAGCGGCTGACCGGGGCTTTCTTT. Its translation: CSVDKRLTGAFF.

The chain uses TRBV4-1 and TRBJ2-7, with 13 nucleotides matching TRBD2. J gave up 3 bases and V 4 bases, and 3 bases lay outside the gene matches. This CDR3 has 15 amino acids. CDR1 and CDR2 (germline): MGHRA, YSYEKL. CDR3 loop: CASSRTSGSGYEQYF. As DNA, the CDR3 is TGCGCCAGCAGCCGGACTAGCGGGAGCGGCTACGAGCAGTACTTC.

This chain links TRBV7-2 with TRBJ2-6; 11 nucleotides match TRBD2. This CDR3 contains 18 residues. Trimming cost V 5 bases and J 0 bases; bases outside gene matches: 6. Per the germline V gene, CDR1 is SGHTA and CDR2 is FQGNSA. CDR3 nucleotides: TGTGCCAGCAGCCCCCGTAGCGGGGGGGTCTCTGGGGCCAACGTCCTGACTTTC. Its translation is CASSPRSGGVSGANVLTF.

This clone was observed a single time. The chain carries TRBV5-1 and TRBJ1-3, with D unresolved. Germline CDR1 and CDR2: SGHRS and YFSETQ. This CDR3 comprises 13 residues. With 2 bases removed from V and 0 bases from J, the gap between germline ends came to 3 bases. CDR3 residues: CASSFGSGNTIYF. CDR3 DNA: TGCGCCAGCAGCTTCGGCTCTGGAAACACCATATATTTT.

The chain recombines TRBV30 with TRBJ1-1, with TRBD1 matching 11 bases. The CDR3 is 16 residues long. J was trimmed by 4 bases and V by 3 bases; bases with no gene match: 10. Germline values: CDR1 GTSNPN, CDR2 SVGIG (reference sequence). The CDR3 is CAWRDRGRGGATEAFF. The CDR3 nucleotides are TGTGCCTGGAGGGACAGGGGGCGCGGGGGAGCCACTGAAGCTTTCTTT.

CDR3 sequence: CASSDSDTAIPYEQYF. The CDR3, as DNA: TGTGCCAGCAGTGACTCAGACACCGCGATCCCCTACGAGCAGTACTTC. V and J are TRBV6-4 and TRBJ2-7; no definite D call. The V end lost 0 bases, the J end lost 2 bases, and 14 bases lay between the germline ends. Germline assignment: CDR1 MRHNA and CDR2 SNTAGT. The CDR3 loop spans 16 amino acids.

The gene calls are TRBV13 and TRBJ2-6, with 11 bases that match TRBD1. The CDR3 consists of 17 residues. Looked up from germline, CDR1 is PRHDT and CDR2 is FYEKMQ (reference sequence). The V gene end was trimmed by 5 bases and the J gene end by 2 bases; junction bases not matched to a gene: 5. CDR3 sequence (DNA): TGTGCCAGCAGCCAGGACAGGGGGCGGCCTGGGGCCAACGTCCTGACTTTC. Protein: CASSQDRGRPGANVLTF.

This chain links TRBV19 with TRBJ1-2; D is uncertain. The CDR3 extends over 15 amino acids. In germline, CDR1 is LNHDA, CDR2 SQIVND (reference sequence). V was clipped by 3 bases and J by 2 bases, with 13 bases between them. The CDR3 DNA follows: TGTGCCAGTAGTATCAGCAGCGCGGAGAACTATGGCTACACCTTC. Translation gives CASSISSAENYGYTF.

This clone appeared a few times. This rearrangement joins TRBV7-8 to TRBJ1-5, with D possibly being TRBD1 (6 bases). V shed 1 base and J shed 7 bases, with 8 bases lying between them. The CDR3 extends over 13 amino acids. The germline V gene encodes CDR1 SGHVS and CDR2 FQNEAQ. The DNA of the CDR3 is TGTGCCAGCAGCTTAGACAGGGAACAGCCCCAGCATTTT. It specifies CASSLDREQPQHF.

This chain joins TRBV6-5 and TRBJ1-4; 7 bases match TRBD1. Germline trimming cut 7 bases from V and 7 bases from J; bases unmatched to any gene: 6. CDR3 size: 13 residues. The germline gives CDR1 MNHEY, CDR2 SVGAGI. The chain's CDR3 is CASKRQGGEKLFF. For the CDR3, the DNA is TGTGCCAGCAAGAGACAGGGTGGTGAAAAACTGTTTTTT.

The rearrangement joins TRBV28 to TRBJ2-7; 7 bases align to TRBD1. CDR1 and CDR2 (germline): MDHEN, SYDVKM. The CDR3 covers 15 residues. J gave up 10 bases and V 7 bases, and 19 bases lay outside the gene matches. The CDR3 loop is CASTLADRVQTEQYF. CDR3 sequence (DNA): TGTGCCAGCACCCTCGCCGACAGGGTACAAACAGAACAGTACTTC.

The gene calls are TRBV5-1 and TRBJ2-2; TRBD1 matches 8 bases. This CDR3 spans 17 amino acids. Unmatched junction bases numbered 11, after V lost 4 bases and J lost 3 bases. CDR1 and CDR2 from the germline V gene are SGHRS and YFSETQ. CDR3 region: CASSPGPRGPDTGELFF. The CDR3 bases are TGCGCCAGCAGCCCTGGGCCCAGGGGGCCGGACACCGGGGAGCTGTTTTTT.

The rearrangement joins TRBV29-1 to TRBJ2-3; TRBD2 agrees at 11 bases. The CDR3 has 15 residues. V gave up 3 bases and J gave up 3 bases; unmatched junction bases: 5. Germline V gives CDR1 SQVTM, CDR2 ANQGSEA. CDR3 coding DNA: TGCAGCGTTGATGCGCTAGCGGGGGGAACAGATACGCAGTATTTT. Its translation is CSVDALAGGTDTQYF.

This clone has just one count. J is TRBJ1-2 and V is TRBV7-2; D may be TRBD1 (6 bases). The CDR3 loop spans 14 amino acids. From germline, CDR1 is SGHTA and CDR2 FQGNSA. The V and J ends lost 1 base and 7 bases respectively, with 13 bases between them. The CDR3 sequence: CASSLDQGMGGYTF. For the CDR3, the DNA is TGTGCCAGCAGCTTAGATCAGGGGATGGGTGGCTACACCTTC.

CDR3 DNA: TGCAGCGTTGAAGGGGGCAGCTTTAACCCCGACTACAATGAGCAGTTCTTC. It specifies CSVEGGSFNPDYNEQFF. The V call is TRBV29-1, the J call TRBJ2-1, with D maybe TRBD1 (5 bases). Trimming pared 1 base from V and 3 bases from J, leaving 19 bases between. The germline V gene encodes CDR1 SQVTM and CDR2 ANQGSEA. This CDR3 is built from 17 residues.